Below, 2 T cell receptor beta chains from the same sample are listed, as sequenced in a study of tissue T cells after allogeneic stem cell transplantation. This table comes from immunoSEQ multiplex PCR, and its TCRdb copy is limited to in-frame clones, with some not included. The repertoire holds approximately 47,000 clones, 65% to 80% seen once, with about 0.7% in the top ten. Material: sorted cells pooled from one or two spleens. The origin of the receptors is a pool of C57BL/6 mice in good health.

This clone was observed a single time. The genes are named according to mouse. The read terminates 1 residue before the CDR3 end, so the remaining end is supplied by the germline J gene. The chain has TRBV13-2 and TRBJ1-1, with D possibly matching TRBD1 (6 bases). The V gene lost 0 bases and the J gene lost 4 bases, with 7 bases spanning the gap. Germline V lookup: CDR1 NNHNN, CDR2 SYGAGS (reference sequence). The CDR3 sequence is 13 residues long. CDR3 DNA (partial): TGTGCCAGCGGTGATGCAGGGGTCACAGAAGTCTTC. Protein product: CASGDAGVTEVF. In full, the CDR3 reads CASGDAGVTEVFF.

This clone was seen a handful of times. Gene labels here are mouse ones. Read data end 1 residue before the CDR3 end; the end is taken from the germline J gene. This chain connects TRBV20 to TRBJ2-7; 8 bases agree with TRBD2. Germline V CDR1 and CDR2: GFQATS, STVNSAI. With 0 bases clipped from V and 5 bases from J, the junction kept 3 bases outside the gene matches. This CDR3 comprises 13 residues. The CDR3 is CGAREWGGDEQYF. CDR3 bases read: TGTGGTGCTAGGGAGTGGGGGGGAGATGAACAGTAC. Full variable domain (missing parts from reference TRBV20 and TRBJ2-7): GALVYQYPRRTICKSGTSMRMECQAVGFQATSVAWYRQSPQKTFELIALSTVNSAIKYEQNFTQEKFPISHPNLSFSSMTVLNAYLEDRGLYLCGAREWGGDEQYFGPGTRLTVL.